Ten or more counts support the clone carrying this T cell receptor (beta chain). Its target is unknown. The sample comes from a study of T cells in Graves' hyperthyroidism and ophthalmopathy. Amplification yielded TCR beta CDR3 regions, with RNA transcripts as the source. The TCR CDR3 was amplified in a first-round RT-PCR using the HTBI primer set. TCRdb reprocessed the multiplex PCR reads via MiXCR and lists one record per CDR3 protein. Of under 300,000 distinct CDR3 sequences listed, roughly 13% are singletons. The diagnostic basis comprised clinical symptoms, serum thyroxine and TRAb, thyroid ultrasound and orbital computed tomography. The authors obtained PBMCs from roughly 10 ml of fresh peripheral blood. The V end was cut by 0 bases, the J end by 5 bases, with 10 bases between. Germline V gene data show CDR1 as MNHEY and CDR2 as SVGAGI. The CDR3 contains 14 residues. Study findings and constraints: Most clonotypes expanded in the thyroid (above 0.001) were also present in blood. Using 13 V-J features, a model discriminated ophthalmopathy from stable hyperthyroidism.

V gene TRBV6-5 combines with J gene TRBJ1-1; D may be TRBD1 (5 bases). This sequence originates from a middle-aged woman with Graves' hyperthyroidism. The sample was blood. The CDR3 region has the DNA TGTGCCAGCAGTTACTCGGAGGGGTGGACTGAAGCTTTCTTT. It specifies CASSYSEGWTEAFF.